The T cell receptor (beta chain) described here comes from a study of cytomegalovirus exposure and HLA in healthy donors. For the study at large: Both the approximately 130 validation repertoires and the approximately 670 first-cohort repertoires used the same platform, as reported by a later analysis. General observations from the study: Many donors carried some public TCRs, although rarity characterized most TCR sequences. Accounts indicate the classifier identified cytomegalovirus status with strong specificity and sensitivity. Subsequent analysis of the roughly 120 validation repertoires found a tendency for first-cohort TCR clusters to co-occur.

This CDR3 is 15 amino acids long. V trimming: 1 base; J trimming: 4 bases; junction bases outside the gene matches: 3. The germline V gene encodes CDR1 SGHTA and CDR2 FQGNSA. Sequenced by immunoSEQ multiplex PCR; TCRdb stores in-frame clones only, minus some. The sample comprises some 330,000 clones, roughly 90% of which are singletons, and about 0.8% rests with the top ten. This clone has more than one count but fewer than ten. Antigen specificity is unknown. This TCR was recovered from a woman aged 18-29 years in good health and CMV-seronegative. Sequenced sample: PBMCs. The rearrangement joins TRBV7-2 to TRBJ2-1; 8 nucleotides agree with TRBD2. In nucleotides, the CDR3 is TGTGCCAGCAGCTTAGACAGCGGGAGATACAATGAGCAGTTCTTC. Protein: CASSLDSGRYNEQFF.